These 27 T cell receptor delta chains share one sample of origin, sequenced in a study of gamma-delta T cells after stem cell transplantation. TCRdb processed the RT-PCR reads again with the CATT caller. This table holds 200 to 300 delta-chain clones, around 57% found once. Sequencing was done on a sample of gamma-delta T cells. All receptors derive from a human donor. It is not recorded whose cells these are; they may come from a transplant donor.

Points on this clone: It differs at one base from a far larger clone, so likely a read error. V and J are TRDV2 and TRDJ1; 9 nucleotides match TRDD3. TCRdb lists no J gene, so it was determined here by aligning the DNA to germline. CDR1 is GEAIGNYY and CDR2 is EKD in the germline V gene. This CDR3 contains 18 residues. V lost 1 base, J lost 0 bases, and 11 bases stayed unmatched. The CDR3 region has the DNA TGTGCCTGTGACACGCTGGGGGATTCCACACTGTACACCGATAAACTCATCTTT. Amino acid sequence: CACDTLGDSTLYTDKLIF.

A remark on this clone: A far more abundant clone sits one base away, making this likely a read error. This chain uses TRDV2 with TRDJ3; 11 nucleotides match TRDD3. The J gene, absent from TCRdb, was called here by matching the DNA to germline. The CDR3 spans 20 residues. CDR1 GEAIGNYY and CDR2 EKD come from the germline V gene. CDR3 sequence (DNA): TGTGCCTGTGACACCGTTCTGGGGGATACAAGCTCCTGGGACACCCGAAAGATGTTTTTC. Encoded protein: CACDTVLGDTSSWDTRKMFF.

Comments on this clone: A single base is all that separates this from a far larger clone, so a read error is likely. Other DNA sequences in the sample encode the same CDR3. The DNA for the CDR3 is TGCGCCTGTGAACTTTTGGGGGATACGGAGGCTAAACTCATCTTT. This translates into CACELLGDTEAKLIF. J is TRDJ1 and V is TRDV2, with 11 bases matching TRDD3. TCRdb does not report a J gene; here it was assigned by matching the DNA to germline references. The CDR3 length is 15 residues. Germline V gene sequence: CDR1 GEAIGNYY, CDR2 EKD.

In the case of this clone: Just one base apart from a much larger clone, this may be a read error. The sample carries other DNA sequences with the same CDR3. The V and J genes are TRDV2 and TRDJ3; 8 bases agree with TRDD3. Germline CDR1 reads GEAIGNYY; CDR2 reads EKD. CDR3 length equals 17 residues. The CDR3 region is CACDSGGATWDTRQMFF. The CDR3 nucleotides read TGTGCCTGTGACTCTGGGGGAGCCACCTGGGACACCAGACAGATGTTTTTC.

Details on this clone: A far larger clone is one base from this, pointing to a likely read error. V gene TRDV2 combines with J gene TRDJ1; 11 bases match TRDD3. TCRdb does not report a J gene; here it was assigned by matching the DNA to germline references. Germline V gene sequence: CDR1 GEAIGNYY, CDR2 EKD. This CDR3 is 18 amino acids long. The CDR3 sequence is CACDTLGDTTLYTNKLIF. Here the CDR3 DNA reads TGTGCCTGTGACACGCTGGGGGATACCACACTGTACACCAATAAACTCATCTTT.

Notes on this clone: This likely came from a read error, as a far larger clone is one base away. CDR3 in amino acids: CACDTVLGETSSWDTRQMFF. The DNA for the CDR3 is TGTGCCTGTGACACCGTTCTGGGGGAGACAAGCTCCTGGGACACCCGACAGATGTTTTTC. The chain combines TRDV2 with TRDJ3, with 8 bases aligning to TRDD3. TCRdb records no J gene; here it was assigned by comparing the DNA to germline. CDR1 and CDR2 from the germline V gene are GEAIGNYY and EKD. The CDR3 covers 20 residues. The ends lost 0 bases at V and 0 bases at J; junction bases unmatched: 9.

On this clone itself: It may be a read error: a sequence one base away is much more abundant. The CDR3: CACDTGVRSTGGRQYTDKLIF. CDR3 coding DNA: TGTGCCTGTGACACCGGAGTCCGGAGTACTGGGGGCCGACAGTACACCGATAAACTCATCTTT. The chain carries TRDV2 and TRDJ1; 8 bases agree with TRDD3. The J gene was not available in TCRdb and was assigned here by matching the DNA to germline segments. This CDR3 comprises 21 residues. Germline lookup yields CDR1 GEAIGNYY and CDR2 EKD. V was pared by 0 bases and J by 0 bases, with 20 bases of the junction left unmatched.

Relative to its sample, this clone is large. This chain joins TRDV2 and TRDJ1; TRDD3 aligns across 12 bases. Germline assignment: CDR1 GEAIGNYY and CDR2 EKD. The CDR3 has 20 amino acids. Trimming removed 3 bases from V and 0 bases from J; junction bases left unmatched: 16. In DNA, the CDR3 is TGTGCCTGTGACGGCGTACTGGGGGATACACCCTCTGTCTACACCGATAAACTCATCTTT. Translated: CACDGVLGDTPSVYTDKLIF.

This clone was picked up a small number of times. One base separates it from a far larger clone, so it is likely a read error. This chain joins TRDV2 and TRDJ1, with 10 positions matching TRDD3. CDR1 is GEAIGNYY and CDR2 is EKD in the germline V gene. There are 18 residues in the CDR3. Trimming at V came to 3 bases and at J to 2 bases, leaving 14 bases not matched to a gene. In DNA, the CDR3 is TGTGCCTGTGACGCCCTACTGGGGGATGCGCGAGGGACCGATAAACTCATCTTT. This translates into CACDALLGDARGTDKLIF.

Worth noting for this clone: This may stem from a read error, because a much larger clone lies one nucleotide away. The V gene went uncalled, while the J gene is TRDJ1; TRDD3 is the table's D call, not checked against the DNA. The CDR3 runs 19 residues. The CDR3 region has the DNA TGTGCCTGTGACACCATTCCTAACTCCGGGGATACGAACAACGATACACTCATCTTT. Encoded protein: CACDTIPNSGDTNNDTLIF.

With regard to this clone: Being one base from a much bigger clone, this may be a read error. The chain joins TRDV2 to TRDJ1; 9 bases agree with TRDD3. The J gene comes from matching the DNA to germline here; TCRdb lacks it. V trimming: 0 bases; J trimming: 8 bases; junction bases outside the gene matches: 21. This CDR3 spans 19 amino acids. Per the germline V gene, CDR1 is GEAIGNYY and CDR2 is EKD. The CDR3 coding sequence is TGTGCCTGTGACACCATTCCTAACTCCGGGGATACGAACAACGAGAAACTCATCTTT. Translating it yields CACDTIPNSGDTNNEKLIF.

Comments on this clone: A junction end diverges from the germline sequence, so it may reflect a read error. The J gene is TRDJ1, the V gene TRDV1, with 9 nucleotides matching TRDD3. TCRdb offers no J gene call, so here the DNA was matched to germline to obtain one. This CDR3 comprises 20 residues. Germline V gene sequence: CDR1 TSWWSYY, CDR2 QGS. The CDR3 region has the DNA TGTGCTCTCCAGCTACGAGGGGGATACCGGGGAGGGGAATACACCGATGAACTCATCTTT. Translated, it gives CALQLRGGYRGGEYTDELIF.

A remark on this clone: A far larger clone is a single base away, which makes a read error likely. Although no V gene was called, TRDJ3 is the J gene; no check of the table's D call, TRDD3, against the DNA was made. The CDR3 totals 17 residues. CDR3 DNA sequence: TGTGCCTGTGACTCTGGGGGAGCCACCTGGGACACACGACAGATGTTTTTC. As protein: CACDSGGATWDTRQMFF.

This clone was counted a single time. The likely explanation is a read error, given a far larger clone one base away. The chain has TRDV2 and TRDJ1; TRDD3 might be the D (6 bases). The J gene comes from matching the DNA to germline here; TCRdb lacks it. CDR1 is GEAIGNYY and CDR2 is EKD in the germline V gene. There are 16 residues in the CDR3. Trimming stripped 3 bases from V and 5 bases from J, with 21 bases between. CDR3 DNA: TGTGCCTGTGACCTCGTGGGTAGGCGGGGGAAAGATAAACTCATCTTT. This codes for CACDLVGRRGKDKLIF.

This clone turned up a few times. Just one base apart from a much larger clone, this may be a read error. This sequence joins TRDV2 and TRDJ3; 11 bases agree with TRDD3. The J gene, absent from TCRdb, was called here by matching the DNA to germline. This CDR3 region has 20 residues. CDR1 is GEAIGNYY and CDR2 is EKD in the germline V gene. The junction had 8 bases not matched to a gene; V was cut back by 0 bases and J by 2 bases. CDR3 DNA sequence: TGTGCCTGTGACACCGTTCTGGGGGATACAAGCCCCTGGGACACCCGACAGATGTTTTTC. Translating it yields CACDTVLGDTSPWDTRQMFF.

Concerning this clone itself: With a far larger clone one base away, a read error is the likely cause. CDR3 amino acids: CACDAILGDTRGTDKLIF. DNA for the CDR3: TGTGCCTGTGACGCCATACTGGGGGATACGCGAGGGACCGATAAACTCATCTTT. The J segment is TRDJ1; no V gene was assigned; the table assigns TRDD3, which was not confirmed against the DNA. The CDR3 consists of 18 residues.

Turning to this clone: With only one base between it and a far larger clone, this is likely a read error. This sequence joins TRDV2 and TRDJ1, with 9 positions matching TRDD3. TCRdb records no J gene; here it was assigned by comparing the DNA to germline. Losses at the gene ends were 0 bases for V and 0 bases for J; bases not matched to a gene: 31. Per the germline V gene, CDR1 is GEAIGNYY and CDR2 is EKD. The CDR3 extends over 25 amino acids. CDR3 loop: CACDTLVSGGSSPRQEANYTDKLIF. In DNA form, the CDR3 reads TGTGCCTGTGACACCCTGGTATCTGGGGGATCATCTCCCAGGCAGGAGGCTAATTACACCGATAAACTCATCTTT.

Remarks on this clone: A read error is possible here, since a much larger clone lies one base away. V gene TRDV2 combines with J gene TRDJ1; 12 nucleotides agree with TRDD3. Germline CDR1 and CDR2: GEAIGNYY and EKD. There are 18 residues in the CDR3. The CDR3, as DNA: TGTGCCCGTGACACATTACTGGGGGATACTGAGTTTTTCGATAAACTCATCTTT. Its translation is CARDTLLGDTEFFDKLIF.

Comment on this clone: Being one base from a much bigger clone, this may be a read error. No call was made for the V gene; the J gene is TRDJ1; TRDD3, as called in the table, went unchecked against the DNA. This CDR3 is 18 amino acids long. In DNA, the CDR3 is TGTGCCTGTGACCCAATAAGTACTGGGGGATTATCCACCGATAAACTCATCTTT. Translating gives CACDPISTGGLSTDKLIF.

For this clone: A far larger clone is one base from this, pointing to a likely read error. The V and J genes are TRDV2 and TRDJ1; 9 bases are a match to TRDD3. The J gene was missing in TCRdb and was found by matching the end of the DNA to germline. Trimming took 1 base from V and 0 from J; bases not matched to a gene: 11. This CDR3 has 18 amino acids. CDR1 and CDR2 from the germline V gene are GEAIGNYY and EKD. The CDR3 coding sequence is TGTGCCTGTGACACGCTGGGGGATCCCACACTGTACACCGATAAACTCATCTTT. It encodes CACDTLGDPTLYTDKLIF.

Here the J gene is TRDJ1 and the V gene is not called; TRDD3, the table's D call, lacks a check against the DNA. The CDR3 spans 23 residues. Here the CDR3 DNA reads TGTGCCTGTGACGGACTTCCCGACTGGGGGATACCCCACTCTTACCCGGGCACCGATAAACTCATCTTT. It yields the protein CACDGLPDWGIPHSYPGTDKLIF.

By proportion, this clone is hyperexpanded. The chain links TRDV2 to TRDJ1; TRDD3 matches at 11 bases. V lost 4 bases to trimming and J lost 0 bases; unmatched junction nucleotides: 12. Germline values: CDR1 GEAIGNYY, CDR2 EKD. The CDR3 is 18 residues long. The CDR3 region is CACDPVRMGDTYTDKLIF. The DNA of the CDR3 is TGTGCCTGTGATCCGGTTAGAATGGGGGATACGTACACCGATAAACTCATCTTT.

About this clone: Since a much larger clone is just one base distant, this may be a read error. The sample contains more than one DNA sequence encoding this CDR3. V gene TRDV2 combines with J gene TRDJ1; 11 bases match TRDD3. Trimming at V came to 0 bases and at J to 3 bases, leaving 8 bases not matched to a gene. Germline CDR1 is GEAIGNYY and CDR2 is EKD. CDR3 length: 17 amino acids. The CDR3 nucleotides are TGTGCCTGTGACACCCTGGGGGATACAGGAGCCTCCGATAAACTCATCTTT. As protein: CACDTLGDTGASDKLIF.

The chain joins TRDV2 to TRDJ1; the D gene is possibly TRDD3 (6 bases). TCRdb carries no J gene annotation; the J gene was assigned here by matching the DNA with germline. The V gene lost 6 bases and the J gene lost 0 bases, with 46 bases spanning the gap. The CDR3 is 25 residues long. CDR1 GEAIGNYY and CDR2 EKD come from the germline V gene. CDR3 loop: CACSNLPLSTPPVLVDMGDTDKLIF. CDR3 in DNA: TGTGCCTGTTCCAACCTCCCCCTCTCGACCCCGCCCGTACTGGTGGATATGGGGGACACCGATAAACTCATCTTT.

This clone is large (0.1 to 1%) by share. This chain uses TRDV2 with TRDJ1, with D possibly matching TRDD3 (6 bases). The CDR3 covers 19 residues. V lost 0 bases and J 1 base, leaving 23 bases between the germline ends. Germline loops: CDR1 GEAIGNYY, CDR2 EKD. The DNA of the CDR3 is TGTGCCTGTGACACCGTGGCAAGGCAAGTACTGGGATCCACCGATAAACTCATCTTT. This gives the protein CACDTVARQVLGSTDKLIF.

The count of this clone is one. Since a far larger clone is one base different, this is likely a read error. No V gene was called, though TRDJ1 was called as the J gene; the D segment call TRDD3 is taken from the table without a DNA check. The CDR3 is 25 residues long. The CDR3 sequence: CACDTLVSGGSSPSQEANYTDQLIF. The CDR3 DNA follows: TGTGCCTGTGACACCCTGGTATCTGGGGGATCATCTCCCAGTCAGGAGGCTAATTACACCGATCAACTCATCTTT.

As regards this clone: A much more abundant neighbour one base away suggests this may be a read error. The V gene is TRDV2, the J gene TRDJ2; 13 bases agree with TRDD3. In the absence of a J gene in TCRdb, the DNA was matched to germline to assign it here. The CDR3 totals 18 residues. The V segment lost 3 bases and the J segment 6 bases; nucleotides outside the gene matches: 12. Looked up from germline, CDR1 is GEAIGNYY and CDR2 is EKD. The CDR3 here is CACDQVLGDTSASAQLFF. The CDR3 DNA is TGTGCCTGTGACCAGGTACTGGGGGATACGAGTGCATCAGCACAACTCTTCTTT.